This TCR beta chain was identified during a study of spatial heterogeneity in lung cancer. TCRdb fed the 5' RACE reads into MiXCR, producing one record per CDR3 protein. The data contain about 27,000 distinct CDR3 sequences, 5% to 6% of them singletons. The CDR3 runs 13 residues. V was pared by 6 bases and J by 4 bases, with 10 bases between. Germline V gives CDR1 LGHDT, CDR2 YNNKEL (reference sequence). As to time point: blood at routine non-recurrence follow-up after resection. This receptor was identified in a female donor with early-stage non-small cell lung cancer. The rearrangement uses TRBV3-1 and TRBJ2-1, with unresolved D. The source material was PBMCs, sampled at follow-up. The CDR3: CASSRLIYNEQFF. DNA of the CDR3: TGTGCCAGCAGTCGTTTGATTTACAATGAGCAGTTCTTC.